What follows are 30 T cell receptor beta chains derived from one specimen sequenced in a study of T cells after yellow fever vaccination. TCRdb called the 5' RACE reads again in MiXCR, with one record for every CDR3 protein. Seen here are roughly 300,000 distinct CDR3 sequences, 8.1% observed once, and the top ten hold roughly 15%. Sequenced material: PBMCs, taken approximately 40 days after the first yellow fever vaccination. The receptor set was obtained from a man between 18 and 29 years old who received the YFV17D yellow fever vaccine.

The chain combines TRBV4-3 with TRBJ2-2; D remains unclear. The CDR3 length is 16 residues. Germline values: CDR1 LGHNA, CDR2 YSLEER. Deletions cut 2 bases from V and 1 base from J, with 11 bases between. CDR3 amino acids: CASSQLIQRNTGELFF. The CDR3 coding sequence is TGCGCCAGCAGCCAACTTATCCAGAGGAACACCGGGGAGCTGTTTTTT.

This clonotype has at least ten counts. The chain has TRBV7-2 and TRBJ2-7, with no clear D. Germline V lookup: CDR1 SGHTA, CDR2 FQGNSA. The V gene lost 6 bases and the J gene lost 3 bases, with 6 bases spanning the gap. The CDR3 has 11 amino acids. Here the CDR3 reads CASRGFYEQYF. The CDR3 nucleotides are TGTGCCAGCAGAGGATTCTACGAGCAGTACTTC.

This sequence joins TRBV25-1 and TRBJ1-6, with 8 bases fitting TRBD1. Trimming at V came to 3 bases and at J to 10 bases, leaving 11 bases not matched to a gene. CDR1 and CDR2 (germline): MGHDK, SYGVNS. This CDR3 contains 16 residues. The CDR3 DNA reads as TGTGCCAGCAGTGATTCGGGGGGACAGGCGGGCTCACCCCTCCACTTT. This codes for CASSDSGGQAGSPLHF.

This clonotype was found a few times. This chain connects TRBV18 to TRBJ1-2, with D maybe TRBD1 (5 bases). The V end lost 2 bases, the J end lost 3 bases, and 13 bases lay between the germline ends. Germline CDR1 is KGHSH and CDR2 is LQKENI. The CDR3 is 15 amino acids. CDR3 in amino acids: CASSPGQGVDYGYTF. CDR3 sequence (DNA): TGTGCCAGCTCACCAGGGCAGGGAGTGGACTATGGCTACACCTTC.

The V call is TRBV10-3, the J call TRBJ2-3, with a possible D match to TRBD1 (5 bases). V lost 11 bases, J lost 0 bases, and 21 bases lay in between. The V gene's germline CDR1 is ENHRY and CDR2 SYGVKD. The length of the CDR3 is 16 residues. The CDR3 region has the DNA TGTGCCGCGCGCCCTAGACAGCGATCTAGCACAGATACGCAGTATTTT. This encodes CAARPRQRSSTDTQYF.

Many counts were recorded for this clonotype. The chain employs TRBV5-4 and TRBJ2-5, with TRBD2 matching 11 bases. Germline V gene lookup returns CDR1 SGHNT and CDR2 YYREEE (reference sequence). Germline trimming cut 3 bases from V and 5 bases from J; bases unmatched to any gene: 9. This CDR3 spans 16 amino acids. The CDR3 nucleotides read TGTGCCAGCAGCTCCGGTGATAGCGGGGGGGAGGAGACCCAGTACTTC. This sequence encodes CASSSGDSGGEETQYF.

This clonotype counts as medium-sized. The DNA of the CDR3 is TGTGCCAGCAGTCCCCGCTTCTATCAAGGGGCTGGAAACACCATATATTTT. As protein: CASSPRFYQGAGNTIYF. The chain combines TRBV28 with TRBJ1-3; TRBD1 is a possible D gene (5 bases). V lost 5 bases and J 2 bases, leaving 19 bases between the germline ends. CDR1 and CDR2 (germline): MDHEN, SYDVKM. This CDR3 spans 17 amino acids.

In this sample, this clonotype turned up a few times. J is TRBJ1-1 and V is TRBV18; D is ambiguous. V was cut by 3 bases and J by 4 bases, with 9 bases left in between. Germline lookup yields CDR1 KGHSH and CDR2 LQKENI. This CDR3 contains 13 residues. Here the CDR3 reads CASSPRQPTEAFF. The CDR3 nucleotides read TGTGCCAGCTCACCCCGTCAACCCACTGAAGCTTTCTTT.

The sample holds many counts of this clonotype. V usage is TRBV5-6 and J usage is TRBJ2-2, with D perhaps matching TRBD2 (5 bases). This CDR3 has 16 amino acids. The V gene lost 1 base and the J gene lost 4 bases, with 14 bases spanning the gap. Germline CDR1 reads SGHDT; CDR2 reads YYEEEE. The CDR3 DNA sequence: TGTGCCAGCAGCTTGTTGGGCCCTCGGGGCACCGGGGAGCTGTTTTTT. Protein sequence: CASSLLGPRGTGELFF.

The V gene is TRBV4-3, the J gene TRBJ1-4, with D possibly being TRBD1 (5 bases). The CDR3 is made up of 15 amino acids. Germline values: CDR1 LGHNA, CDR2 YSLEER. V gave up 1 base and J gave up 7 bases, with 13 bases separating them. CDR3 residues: CASSQGGGVAEKLFF. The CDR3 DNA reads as TGCGCCAGCAGCCAAGGTGGGGGAGTGGCTGAAAAACTGTTTTTT.

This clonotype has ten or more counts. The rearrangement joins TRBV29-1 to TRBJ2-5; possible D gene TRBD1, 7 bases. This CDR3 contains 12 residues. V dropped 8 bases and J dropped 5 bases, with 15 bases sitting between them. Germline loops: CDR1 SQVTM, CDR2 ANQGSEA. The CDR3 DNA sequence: TGCAGCTCAACCCCAGGGGGGGAGACCCAGTACTTC. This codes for CSSTPGGETQYF.

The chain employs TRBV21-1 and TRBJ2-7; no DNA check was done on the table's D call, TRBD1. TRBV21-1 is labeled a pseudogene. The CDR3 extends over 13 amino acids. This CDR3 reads CASSKDYRDEQYV. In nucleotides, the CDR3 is TGTGCCAGCAGCAAAGATTACCGGGACGAGCAGTACGTC.

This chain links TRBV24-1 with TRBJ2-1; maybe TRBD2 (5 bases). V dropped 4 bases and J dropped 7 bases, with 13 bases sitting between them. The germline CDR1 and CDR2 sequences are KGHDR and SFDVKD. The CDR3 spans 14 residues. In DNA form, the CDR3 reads TGTGCCACCAGTGACTCAGCGGCGGGTAATGAGCAGTTCTTC. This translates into CATSDSAAGNEQFF.

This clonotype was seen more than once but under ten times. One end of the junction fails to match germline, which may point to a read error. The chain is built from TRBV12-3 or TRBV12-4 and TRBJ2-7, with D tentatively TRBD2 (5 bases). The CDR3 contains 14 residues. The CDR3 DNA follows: TGTGCCAGCAGTTTACGGTGGAGGTCCTCTACAGCGACCTTC. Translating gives CASSLRWRSSTATF.

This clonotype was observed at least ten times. CDR3: CASSLNPTSGGYNEQFF. The CDR3 coding sequence is TGTGCCAGCAGCCTGAATCCGACTAGCGGGGGGTACAATGAGCAGTTCTTC. This sequence joins TRBV7-2 and TRBJ2-1; the match to TRBD2 covers 13 bases. There are 17 residues in the CDR3. Germline CDR1 is SGHTA and CDR2 is FQGNSA. Trimming took 5 bases from V and 4 from J; bases not matched to a gene: 8.

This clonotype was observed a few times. CDR3 loop: CSVFGTSGEETQYF. The CDR3 DNA is TGCAGCGTTTTCGGGACTAGCGGGGAAGAGACCCAGTACTTC. This chain joins TRBV29-1 and TRBJ2-5, with 13 bases lining up with TRBD2. Germline trimming cut 5 bases from V and 3 bases from J; bases unmatched to any gene: 3. CDR3 length equals 14 residues. The V gene's germline CDR1 is SQVTM and CDR2 ANQGSEA. Together with reference TRBV29-1 and TRBJ2-5, the CDR3 gives the full variable domain: SAVISQKPSRDICQRGTSLTIQCQVDSQVTMMFWYRQQPGQSLTLIATANQGSEATYESGFVIDKFPISRPNLTFSTLTVSNMSPEDSSIYLCSVFGTSGEETQYFGPGTRLLVL.

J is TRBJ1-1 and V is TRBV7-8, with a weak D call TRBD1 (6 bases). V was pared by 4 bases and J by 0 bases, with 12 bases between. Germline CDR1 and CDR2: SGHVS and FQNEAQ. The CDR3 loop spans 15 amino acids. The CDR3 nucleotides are TGTGCCAGCAGCTACCGACAGGCAATGAACACTGAAGCTTTCTTT. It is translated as CASSYRQAMNTEAFF.

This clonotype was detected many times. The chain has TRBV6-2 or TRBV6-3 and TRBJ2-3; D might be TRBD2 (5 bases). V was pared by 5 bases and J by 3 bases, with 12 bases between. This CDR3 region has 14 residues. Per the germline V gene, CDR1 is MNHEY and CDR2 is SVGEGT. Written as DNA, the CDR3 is TGTGCCAGCAGTGATTTTTTAGCGACAGATACGCAGTATTTT. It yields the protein CASSDFLATDTQYF.

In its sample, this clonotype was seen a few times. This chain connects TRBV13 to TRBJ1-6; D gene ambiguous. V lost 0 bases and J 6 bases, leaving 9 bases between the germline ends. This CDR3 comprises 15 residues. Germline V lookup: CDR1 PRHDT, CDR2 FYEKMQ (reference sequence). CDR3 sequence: CASSLGGDGNSPLHF. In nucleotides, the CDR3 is TGTGCCAGCAGCTTAGGCGGCGACGGTAATTCACCCCTCCACTTT.

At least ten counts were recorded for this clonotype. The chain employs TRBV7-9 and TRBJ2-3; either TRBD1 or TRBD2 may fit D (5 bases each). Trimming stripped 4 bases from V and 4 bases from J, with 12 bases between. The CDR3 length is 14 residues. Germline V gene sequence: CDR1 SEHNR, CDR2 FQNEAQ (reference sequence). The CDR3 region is CASSYRGLADTQYF. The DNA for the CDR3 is TGTGCCAGCAGCTACCGGGGCCTGGCAGATACGCAGTATTTT.

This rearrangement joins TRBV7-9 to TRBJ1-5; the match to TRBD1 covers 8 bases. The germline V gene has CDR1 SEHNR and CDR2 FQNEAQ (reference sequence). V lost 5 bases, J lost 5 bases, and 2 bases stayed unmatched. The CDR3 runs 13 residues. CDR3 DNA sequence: TGTGCCAGCAGCACACAGGGGGATCAGCCCCAGCATTTT. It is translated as CASSTQGDQPQHF.

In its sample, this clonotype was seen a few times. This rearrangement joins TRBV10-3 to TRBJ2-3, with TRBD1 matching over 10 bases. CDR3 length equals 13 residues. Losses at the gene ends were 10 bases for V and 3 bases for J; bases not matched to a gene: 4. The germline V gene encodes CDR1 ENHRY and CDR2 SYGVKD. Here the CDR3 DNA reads TGTGCCAATTGGGACAGGGGAACAGATACGCAGTATTTT. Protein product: CANWDRGTDTQYF.

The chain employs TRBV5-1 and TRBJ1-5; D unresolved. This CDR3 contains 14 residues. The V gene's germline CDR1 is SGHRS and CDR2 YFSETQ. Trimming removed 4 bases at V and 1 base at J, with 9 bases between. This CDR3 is CASSTDGSNQPQHF. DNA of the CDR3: TGCGCCAGCAGCACGGACGGAAGCAATCAGCCCCAGCATTTT.

DNA for the CDR3: TGTGCCAGCAGTTCCCTCTCGAGCGTGGTGGAGACCCAGTACTTC. Protein sequence: CASSSLSSVVETQYF. The chain has TRBV27 and TRBJ2-5; no clear D. Germline CDR1 MNHEY, CDR2 SMNVEV (reference sequence). CDR3 length equals 15 residues. Trimming removed 4 bases from V and 5 bases from J, with 17 bases in between.

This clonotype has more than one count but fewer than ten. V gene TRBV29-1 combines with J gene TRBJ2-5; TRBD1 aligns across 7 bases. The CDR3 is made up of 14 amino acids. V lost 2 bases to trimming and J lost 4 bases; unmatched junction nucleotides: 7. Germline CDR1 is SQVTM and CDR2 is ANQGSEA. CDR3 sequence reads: CSVEYGDSRETQYF. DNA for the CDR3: TGCAGCGTTGAATATGGGGACAGCCGAGAGACCCAGTACTTC.

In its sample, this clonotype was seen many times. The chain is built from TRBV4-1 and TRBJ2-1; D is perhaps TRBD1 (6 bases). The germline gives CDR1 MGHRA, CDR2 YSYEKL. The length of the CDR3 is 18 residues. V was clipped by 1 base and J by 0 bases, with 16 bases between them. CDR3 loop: CASSQGGRRGASYNEQFF. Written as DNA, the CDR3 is TGCGCCAGCAGCCAAGGGGGGCGAAGGGGAGCCTCCTACAATGAGCAGTTCTTC.

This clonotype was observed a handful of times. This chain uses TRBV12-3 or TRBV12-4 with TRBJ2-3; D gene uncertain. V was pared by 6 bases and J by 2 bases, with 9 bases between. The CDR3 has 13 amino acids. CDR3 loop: CASSNRATDTQYF. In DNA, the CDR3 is TGTGCCAGCAGCAATAGAGCCACAGATACGCAGTATTTT.

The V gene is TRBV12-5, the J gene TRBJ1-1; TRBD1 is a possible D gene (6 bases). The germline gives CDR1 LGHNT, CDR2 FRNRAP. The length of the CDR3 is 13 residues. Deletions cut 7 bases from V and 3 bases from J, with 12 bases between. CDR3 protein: CASAPGGHTEAFF. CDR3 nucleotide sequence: TGTGCTAGTGCCCCCGGGGGGCACACTGAAGCTTTCTTT.

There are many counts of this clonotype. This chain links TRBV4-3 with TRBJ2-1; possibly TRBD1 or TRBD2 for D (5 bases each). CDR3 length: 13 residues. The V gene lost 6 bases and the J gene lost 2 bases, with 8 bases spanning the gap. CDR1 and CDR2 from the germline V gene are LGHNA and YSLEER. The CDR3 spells CASSKGPYNEQFF. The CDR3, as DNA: TGCGCCAGCAGTAAGGGACCCTACAATGAGCAGTTCTTC.

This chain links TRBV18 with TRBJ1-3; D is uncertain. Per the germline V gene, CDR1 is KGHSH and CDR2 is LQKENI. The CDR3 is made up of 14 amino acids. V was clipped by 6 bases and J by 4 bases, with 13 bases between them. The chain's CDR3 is CASSPDFGGNTIYF. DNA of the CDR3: TGTGCCAGCTCCCCCGACTTCGGAGGAAACACCATATATTTT.